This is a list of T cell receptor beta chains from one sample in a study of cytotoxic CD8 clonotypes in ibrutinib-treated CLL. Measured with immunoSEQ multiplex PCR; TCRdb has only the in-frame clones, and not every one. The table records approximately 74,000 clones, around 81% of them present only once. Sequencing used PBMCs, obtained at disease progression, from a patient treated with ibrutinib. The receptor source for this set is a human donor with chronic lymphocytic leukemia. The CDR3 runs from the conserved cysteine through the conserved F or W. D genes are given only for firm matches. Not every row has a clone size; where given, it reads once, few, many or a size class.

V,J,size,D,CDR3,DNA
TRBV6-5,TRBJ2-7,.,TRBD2,CASSYGGDVEQYF,TGTGCCAGCAGTTACGGGGGGGATGTCGAGCAGTACTTC
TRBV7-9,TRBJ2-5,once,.,CASSPNADPQETQYF,TGTGCCAGCAGCCCGAACGCGGACCCCCAGGAGACCCAGTACTTC
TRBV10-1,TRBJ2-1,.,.,CASSESAGGMDEQFF,TGCGCCAGCAGTGAGTCTGCTGGGGGGATGGATGAGCAGTTCTTC
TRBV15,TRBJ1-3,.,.,CATSRWGPGAPGGNTIYF,TGTGCCACCAGCAGATGGGGCCCCGGGGCCCCAGGTGGAAACACCATATATTTT
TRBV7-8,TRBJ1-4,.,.,CASSRAGRGNEKLFF,TGTGCCAGCAGCCGGGCAGGGAGAGGTAATGAAAAACTGTTTTTT
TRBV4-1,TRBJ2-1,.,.,CASSQERSLPRRVQFF,TGCGCCAGCAGCCAAGAAAGGAGTCTACCCCGTCGAGTGCAGTTCTTC
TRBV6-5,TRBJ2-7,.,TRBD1,CAVGQAYGVTYEQYF,TGTGCCGTGGGACAGGCTTACGGAGTCACCTACGAGCAGTACTTC
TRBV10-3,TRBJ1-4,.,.,CAISQTGIEKLFF,TGTGCCATCAGCCAGACAGGTATTGAAAAACTGTTTTTT
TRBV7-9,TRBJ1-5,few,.,CASSLSSYQPQHF,TGTGCCAGCAGCTTAAGCTCATATCAGCCCCAGCATTTT
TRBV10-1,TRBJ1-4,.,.,CASNKTGPEKLFF,TGCGCCAGCAATAAGACAGGACCAGAAAAACTGTTTTTT
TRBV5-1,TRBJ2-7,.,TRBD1,CASSSGGTGGYEQYF,TGCGCCAGCAGCTCCGGCGGGACAGGGGGCTACGAGCAGTACTTC
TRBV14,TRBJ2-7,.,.,CASSPSGTYEQYF,TGTGCCAGCAGCCCGTCGGGGACTTACGAGCAGTACTTC
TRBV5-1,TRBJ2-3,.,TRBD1,CASSFTGDRTDTQYF,TGCGCCAGCAGCTTTACAGGGGACAGAACAGATACGCAGTATTTT
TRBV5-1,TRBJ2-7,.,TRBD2,CASRGGRYEQYF,TGCGCCAGCAGGGGCGGGAGGTACGAGCAGTACTTC
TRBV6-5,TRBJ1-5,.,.,CASSYVASGNQPQHF,TGTGCCAGCAGTTACGTCGCGTCGGGCAATCAGCCCCAGCATTTT
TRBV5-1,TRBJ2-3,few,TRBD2,CASSLRRGSSTDTQYF,TGCGCCAGCAGCCTAAGGCGGGGGTCTAGCACAGATACGCAGTATTTT
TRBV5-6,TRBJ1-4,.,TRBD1,CASSLQGRNEKLFF,TGTGCCAGCAGCTTACAGGGGAGGAACGAAAAACTGTTTTTT
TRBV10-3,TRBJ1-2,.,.,CATNREIYGYTF,TGTGCCACCAACAGGGAAATCTATGGCTACACCTTC
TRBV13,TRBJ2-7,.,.,CASSLIAYEQYF,TGTGCCAGCAGCTTAATAGCCTACGAGCAGTACTTC
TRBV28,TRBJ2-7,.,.,CASSPYPAETYEQYF,TGTGCCAGCAGTCCATACCCAGCCGAGACGTACGAGCAGTACTTC
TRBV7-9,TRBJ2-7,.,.,CASSRGRLYEQYF,TGTGCCAGCAGCCGGGGACGTTTATACGAGCAGTACTTC
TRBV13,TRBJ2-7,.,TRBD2,CASSPQGLTPTGEQYF,TGTGCCAGCAGCCCCCAGGGACTAACCCCCACGGGAGAGCAGTACTTC
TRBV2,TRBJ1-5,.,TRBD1,CASSEGDSPDPNQPQHF,TGTGCCAGCAGTGAAGGGGACAGCCCAGATCCCAATCAGCCCCAGCATTTT
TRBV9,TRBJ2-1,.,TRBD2,CASSVEISGMLEQFF,TGTGCCAGCAGCGTAGAGATTAGCGGGATGCTTGAGCAGTTCTTC
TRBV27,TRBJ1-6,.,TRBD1,CATAPGGTYNSPLHF,TGTGCCACAGCTCCAGGGGGGACTTATAATTCACCCCTCCACTTT
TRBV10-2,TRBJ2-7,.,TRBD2,CASSELWEGREEQYF,TGCGCCAGCAGTGAGTTGTGGGAGGGCCGAGAAGAGCAGTACTTC
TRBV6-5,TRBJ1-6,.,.,CASSLRHSSSPLHF,TGTGCCAGCAGTTTGCGACACTCGAGTTCACCCCTCCACTTT
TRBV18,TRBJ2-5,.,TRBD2,CASSPNTGGVETQYF,TGTGCCAGCTCACCGAATACGGGAGGGGTGGAGACCCAGTACTTC
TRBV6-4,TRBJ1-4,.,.,CASRTQIATNEKLFF,TGTGCCAGCAGGACACAAATAGCAACTAATGAAAAACTGTTTTTT
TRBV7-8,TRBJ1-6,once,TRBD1,CASSSRDSNNSPLHF,TGTGCCAGCAGCTCTCGGGACAGTAATAATTCACCCCTCCACTTT
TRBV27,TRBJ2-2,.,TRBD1,CASSLSGQGQAGELFF,TGTGCCAGCAGTTTATCAGGGCAGGGACAGGCCGGGGAGCTGTTTTTT
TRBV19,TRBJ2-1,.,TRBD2,CASSISGRASFF,TGTGCCAGTAGTATTAGCGGGAGGGCCTCGTTCTTC
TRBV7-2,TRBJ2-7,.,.,CASSFGAPAYEQYF,TGTGCCAGCAGCTTCGGGGCTCCCGCCTACGAGCAGTACTTC
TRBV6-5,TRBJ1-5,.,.,CASSYSAAGGPQHF,TGTGCCAGCAGTTACTCGGCAGCCGGAGGGCCCCAGCATTTT
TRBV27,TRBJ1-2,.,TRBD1,CASSFGTDYGYTF,TGTGCCAGCAGTTTCGGGACAGATTATGGCTACACCTTC
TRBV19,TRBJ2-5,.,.,CASTRGETQYF,TGTGCCAGTACGCGGGGCGAGACCCAGTACTTC
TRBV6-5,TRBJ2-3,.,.,CASSYSYGSGTDTQYF,TGTGCCAGCAGTTACTCATACGGGAGCGGGACAGATACGCAGTATTTT
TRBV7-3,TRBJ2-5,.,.,CASSSSGASETQYF,TGTGCCAGCAGCTCTTCCGGGGCCTCAGAGACCCAGTACTTC
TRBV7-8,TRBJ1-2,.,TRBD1,CASSPGQGTLYGYTF,TGTGCCAGCAGCCCGGGACAGGGGACTCTCTATGGCTACACCTTC
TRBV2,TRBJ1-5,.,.,CASRASGQPQHF,TGTGCCAGCAGAGCTAGTGGTCAGCCCCAGCATTTT
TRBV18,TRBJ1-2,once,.,CASSPWTSGQGYGYTF,TGTGCCAGCTCACCCTGGACAAGCGGGCAGGGGTATGGCTACACCTTC
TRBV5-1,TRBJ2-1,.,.,CASSSVPGSLARFRNEQFF,TGCGCCAGCAGCTCGGTTCCAGGATCTCTAGCGCGGTTTCGGAATGAGCAGTTCTTC
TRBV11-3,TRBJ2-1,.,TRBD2,CASSGWTSGSMSEQFF,TGTGCCAGCAGCGGTTGGACTAGCGGGAGTATGAGTGAGCAGTTCTTC
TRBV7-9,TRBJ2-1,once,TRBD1,CASSSWGQGDGEQFF,TGTGCCAGCAGTTCCTGGGGACAGGGGGACGGTGAGCAGTTCTTC
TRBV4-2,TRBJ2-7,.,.,CASSQETRGPYEQYF,TGTGCCAGCAGCCAAGAAACGCGGGGCCCTTACGAGCAGTACTTC
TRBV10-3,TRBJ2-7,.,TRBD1,CAISGHDRGFSYEQYF,TGTGCCATCAGTGGCCATGACAGGGGCTTTTCCTACGAGCAGTACTTC
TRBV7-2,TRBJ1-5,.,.,CASSNPENQPQHF,TGTGCCAGCAGCAATCCAGAAAACCAGCCCCAGCATTTT
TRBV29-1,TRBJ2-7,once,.,CSVAHRSEQYF,TGCAGCGTTGCGCATCGCTCCGAGCAGTACTTC
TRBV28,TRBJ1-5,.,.,CASSRTPRQYSNQPQHF,TGTGCCAGCAGTAGAACCCCCCGACAGTATAGCAATCAGCCCCAGCATTTT
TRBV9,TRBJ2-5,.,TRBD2,CASAPSGTSGSGGVETQYF,TGTGCCAGCGCACCCTCCGGGACTAGCGGGAGTGGAGGGGTTGAGACCCAGTACTTC
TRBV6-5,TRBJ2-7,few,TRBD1,CASSYSEPGQGLVKYF,TGTGCCAGCAGTTACTCGGAACCGGGACAGGGGTTGGTGAAGTACTTC
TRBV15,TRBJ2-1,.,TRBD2,CATSRDKTGGYNEQFF,TGTGCCACCAGCAGAGACAAAACCGGGGGGTACAATGAGCAGTTCTTC
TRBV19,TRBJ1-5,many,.,CASSKTRGDSNQPQHF,TGTGCCAGTAGTAAAACTAGGGGGGATAGCAATCAGCCCCAGCATTTT
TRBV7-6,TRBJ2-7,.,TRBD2,CASSTGTSVAYEQYF,TGTGCCAGCAGCACCGGGACTAGCGTTGCCTACGAGCAGTACTTC
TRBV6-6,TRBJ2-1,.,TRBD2,CASSYEAGGINEQFF,TGTGCCAGCAGTTACGAGGCGGGGGGAATCAATGAGCAGTTCTTC